The 32 T cell receptor beta chains in this list originate from one sample, sequenced in a study of T-cell memory formation after mild COVID-19. TCRdb recomputed calls from the 5' RACE reads with MiXCR, one row per CDR3 protein. The repertoire holds approximately 35,000 distinct CDR3 sequences, with 21% as singletons. Sequencing was performed on PBMCs or a T cell subset sorted from them (not recorded which). The receptor set was obtained from an adult who had mild COVID-19 (a few samples of this study predate the infection). Cell type and time point are not known.

This clonotype was seen ten or more times. The gene calls are TRBV18 and TRBJ2-3, with 10 bases fitting TRBD2. Germline-derived CDR1 and CDR2 are KGHSH and LQKENI. V dropped 5 bases and J dropped 4; count of bases not matched to a gene: 6. The CDR3 has 15 amino acids. CDR3 in DNA: TGTGCCAGCTCATGGACTAGCGGAGACCCAGATACGCAGTATTTT. It specifies CASSWTSGDPDTQYF.

This clonotype has ten or more counts. The chain couples TRBV3-1 to TRBJ2-1; D remains unclear. Deletions cut 1 base from V and 6 bases from J, with 10 bases between. CDR1 LGHDT and CDR2 YNNKEL come from the germline V gene (reference sequence). The length of the CDR3 is 14 residues. The CDR3 region has the DNA TGTGCCAGCAGCCAAGGGTATACGCTCAATGAGCAGTTCTTC. Protein: CASSQGYTLNEQFF.

This clonotype occurred many times. The chain employs TRBV5-1 and TRBJ2-2; D is undetermined. CDR1 and CDR2 from the germline V gene are SGHRS and YFSETQ. The CDR3 totals 11 residues. V lost 6 bases and J lost 2, with 2 bases in between. The CDR3: CASTNTGELFF. The CDR3, as DNA: TGCGCCAGCACAAACACCGGGGAGCTGTTTTTT.

The chain recombines TRBV25-1 with TRBJ1-1; D ambiguous. Germline CDR1 reads MGHDK; CDR2 reads SYGVNS. Trimming pared 1 base from V and 1 base from J, leaving 7 bases between. The CDR3 runs 14 residues. The CDR3 region has the DNA TGTGCCAGCAGTGAATTTGGAAAGAACACTGAAGCTTTCTTT. Protein: CASSEFGKNTEAFF.

This clonotype was recorded many times. The V and J genes are TRBV9 and TRBJ1-4; no firm D call. This CDR3 spans 15 amino acids. The germline V gene encodes CDR1 SGDLS and CDR2 YYNGEE. Trimming shortened V by 4 bases and J by 2 bases, and 12 bases separated the two germline ends. The CDR3 loop is CASSPRLGTNEKLFF. For the CDR3, the DNA is TGTGCCAGCAGCCCGCGGTTGGGGACTAATGAAAAACTGTTTTTT.

This clonotype was seen many times. J is TRBJ2-7 and V is TRBV6-2 or TRBV6-3, with 8 bases that match TRBD2. The CDR3 is 16 residues long. After removal of 0 bases from V and 2 bases from J, the junction contained 6 bases not matched to a gene. Germline V CDR1 and CDR2: MNHEY, SVGEGT. The CDR3 region has the DNA TGTGCCAGCAGTTACTCGAATAGCGGGGATACCTACGAGCAGTACTTC. It specifies CASSYSNSGDTYEQYF.

This clonotype was observed a handful of times. This chain uses TRBV11-2 with TRBJ2-1; 13 nucleotides match TRBD2. The CDR3 sequence is 16 residues long. The germline V gene has CDR1 SGHAT and CDR2 FQNNGV. V was clipped by 11 bases and J by 7 bases; unmatched bases: 14. CDR3 nucleotides: TGTGCCGTAGCCTGGGGTTGGACTAGCGGGGGTAATGAGCAGTTCTTC. As protein: CAVAWGWTSGGNEQFF.

The chain couples TRBV12-3 or TRBV12-4 to TRBJ2-2, with D possibly TRBD2 on 6 matching bases. The CDR3 totals 14 residues. The V and J ends lost 5 bases and 6 bases respectively, with 13 bases between them. This CDR3 reads CASSLLAVAGELFF. CDR3 sequence (DNA): TGTGCCAGCAGTCTATTAGCGGTAGCCGGGGAGCTGTTTTTT.

This clonotype was detected many times. This rearrangement joins TRBV5-1 to TRBJ1-2; D call uncertain. The CDR3 consists of 15 residues. Germline V gene data show CDR1 as SGHRS and CDR2 as YFSETQ. V gave up 2 bases and J gave up 2 bases, with 13 bases separating them. For the CDR3, the DNA is TGCGCCAGCAGCTTCGGTCAAACGGGAAACTATGGCTACACCTTC. Protein sequence: CASSFGQTGNYGYTF.

In this sample, this clonotype turned up many times. This sequence joins TRBV7-9 and TRBJ2-1; 13 bases agree with TRBD2. The CDR3 consists of 17 residues. Germline V lookup: CDR1 SEHNR, CDR2 FQNEAQ (reference sequence). V gave up 5 bases and J gave up 6 bases; unmatched junction bases: 10. The DNA of the CDR3 is TGTGCCAGCAGCCCACAAGCCGGACTAGCGGGAGTCAATGAGCAGTTCTTC. Residues: CASSPQAGLAGVNEQFF.

This clonotype was seen repeatedly, ten times or more. The rearrangement uses TRBV5-5 and TRBJ1-1; D uncertain. Trimming cost V 1 base and J 1 base, with 8 bases left between them. The CDR3 covers 14 residues. CDR1 is SGHKS, CDR2 YYEKEE, per germline (reference sequence). The CDR3, as DNA: TGTGCCAGCAGCTTGTCTGTTAAGAACACTGAAGCTTTCTTT. Protein: CASSLSVKNTEAFF.

This clonotype was seen a handful of times. V gene TRBV6-5 combines with J gene TRBJ1-6; D call uncertain. The germline V and J ends were trimmed by 5 bases and 0 bases, with 8 bases remaining between them. In germline, CDR1 is MNHEY, CDR2 SVGAGI. This CDR3 has 15 amino acids. DNA of the CDR3: TGTGCCAGCAGTAGTCAGAGCTCCTATAATTCACCCCTCCACTTT. Protein sequence: CASSSQSSYNSPLHF.

The chain uses TRBV29-1 and TRBJ1-1; TRBD1 might be the D (6 bases). CDR3 length: 12 amino acids. Germline CDR1 and CDR2: SQVTM and ANQGSEA. The V end was cut by 7 bases, the J end by 2 bases, with 11 bases between. This chain's CDR3 is CSERQANTEAFF. The CDR3 DNA sequence: TGCAGCGAGAGACAGGCCAACACTGAAGCTTTCTTT.

This clonotype appeared a few times. The rearrangement links TRBV20-1 to TRBJ2-1; D is possibly TRBD2 (5 bases). V lost 5 bases to trimming and J lost 8 bases, with 19 bases between them. This CDR3 comprises 14 residues. Germline CDR1 is DFQATT and CDR2 is SNEGSKA (reference sequence). Here the CDR3 DNA reads TGCAGTGCTGCTAGCCGGAGCCAAGGCGATGAGCAGTTCTTC. The encoded protein is CSAASRSQGDEQFF.

This clonotype showed up many times. The rearrangement links TRBV5-1 to TRBJ2-7, with 7 nucleotides matching TRBD1. The V gene end was trimmed by 0 bases and the J gene end by 2 bases; junction bases not matched to a gene: 2. Germline loops: CDR1 SGHRS, CDR2 YFSETQ. The length of the CDR3 is 14 residues. For the CDR3, the DNA is TGCGCCAGCAGCTTGGGGCAGGGGGCCTACGAGCAGTACTTC. Translation: CASSLGQGAYEQYF.

This clonotype was seen many times. The rearrangement joins TRBV20-1 to TRBJ1-1; 8 bases match TRBD1. J gave up 9 bases and V 1 base, and 13 bases lay outside the gene matches. Looked up from germline, CDR1 is DFQATT and CDR2 is SNEGSKA (reference sequence). This CDR3 region has 15 residues. CDR3 sequence: CSARVRQGAFGQAFF. The DNA of the CDR3 is TGCAGTGCTAGAGTCAGGCAGGGGGCTTTCGGGCAAGCTTTCTTT.

This clonotype was counted many times. This chain connects TRBV30 to TRBJ2-7, with 8 bases that match TRBD2. The CDR3 is 15 residues long. The V and J ends lost 3 bases and 2 bases, in that order; junction bases with no gene match: 9. Germline CDR1 GTSNPN, CDR2 SVGIG (reference sequence). Here the CDR3 reads CAWRPGGAGTYEQYF. The CDR3 region has the DNA TGTGCCTGGAGGCCCGGGGGGGCCGGGACCTACGAGCAGTACTTC.

This clonotype was counted many times. This sequence joins TRBV12-3 or TRBV12-4 and TRBJ1-5; D gene uncertain. The CDR3 contains 13 residues. Trimming left V 4 bases short and J 3 bases short, with 7 bases between. CDR3 nucleotides: TGTGCCAGCAGTTCCACAGTCAATCAGCCCCAGCATTTT. This codes for CASSSTVNQPQHF.

This clonotype was counted at least ten times. This sequence joins TRBV19 and TRBJ1-5, with 9 bases lining up with TRBD1. Germline trimming cut 6 bases from V and 1 base from J; bases unmatched to any gene: 4. The germline gives CDR1 LNHDA, CDR2 SQIVND (reference sequence). The CDR3 length is 15 residues. The CDR3 loop is CASRGGQGSNQPQHF. CDR3 nucleotide sequence: TGTGCCAGTAGAGGCGGACAGGGGAGCAATCAGCCCCAGCATTTT.

This clonotype was seen repeatedly, ten times or more. This chain joins TRBV4-3 and TRBJ2-1; possibly TRBD1 for D (6 bases). V dropped 3 bases and J dropped 13 bases, with 19 bases sitting between them. The CDR3 totals 14 residues. Germline lookup yields CDR1 LGHNA and CDR2 YSLEER. CDR3 in amino acids: CASSHETTGLGQFF. As DNA, the CDR3 is TGCGCCAGCAGCCATGAGACTACAGGGCTAGGTCAGTTCTTC.

This clonotype has at least ten counts. The chain's CDR3 is CASSLTSGGYTQYF. The CDR3 nucleotides are TGTGCCAGCAGTTTGACTAGCGGGGGGTATACGCAGTATTTT. This chain uses TRBV6-5 with TRBJ2-3, with TRBD2 matching 13 bases. The length of the CDR3 is 14 residues. The V and J ends lost 4 bases and 7 bases, in that order; junction bases with no gene match: 2. The germline V gene encodes CDR1 MNHEY and CDR2 SVGAGI.

The chain joins TRBV3-1 to TRBJ1-1, with a possible D match to TRBD1 (5 bases). Germline V gives CDR1 LGHDT, CDR2 YNNKEL (reference sequence). With 4 bases removed from V and 0 bases from J, the gap between germline ends came to 15 bases. The CDR3 has 16 amino acids. Written as DNA, the CDR3 is TGTGCCAGCAGCCTCAGTCAGACAGACCTGAACACTGAAGCTTTCTTT. The encoded protein is CASSLSQTDLNTEAFF.

This clonotype came up many times. V is TRBV29-1 and J is TRBJ2-3; D is ambiguous. The CDR3 is made up of 13 amino acids. Germline V gene data show CDR1 as SQVTM and CDR2 as ANQGSEA. V shed 5 bases and J shed 1 base, with 10 bases lying between them. Written as DNA, the CDR3 is TGCAGCGTTCTGATCGGTGGCACAGATACGCAGTATTTT. Amino acids: CSVLIGGTDTQYF.

The sample holds many counts of this clonotype. The chain uses TRBV7-8 and TRBJ2-3; D is possibly TRBD2 (6 bases). V gave up 4 bases and J gave up 2 bases, with 13 bases separating them. The CDR3 runs 15 residues. Germline assignment: CDR1 SGHVS and CDR2 FQNEAQ. Written as DNA, the CDR3 is TGTGCCAGCAGCTCATGGACGGGGGACACAGATACGCAGTATTTT. Protein: CASSSWTGDTDTQYF. Full variable domain (missing parts from reference TRBV7-8 and TRBJ2-3): GAGVSQSPRYKVAKRGQDVALRCDPISGHVSLFWYQQALGQGPEFLTYFQNEAQLDKSGLPSDRFFAERPEGSVSTLKIQRTQQEDSAVYLCASSSWTGDTDTQYFGPGTRLTVL.

This clonotype was seen a few times. V and J are TRBV5-4 and TRBJ1-2; 12 nucleotides match TRBD1. Germline V gene data show CDR1 as SGHNT and CDR2 as YYREEE (reference sequence). The length of the CDR3 is 17 residues. The J segment lost 2 bases and the V segment lost 4 bases, leaving 9 bases of the junction unmatched. CDR3 residues: CASSRDRGLGGNYGYTF. CDR3 sequence (DNA): TGTGCCAGCAGCAGGGACAGGGGGCTGGGGGGGAACTATGGCTACACCTTC.

V usage is TRBV27 and J usage is TRBJ2-1; D unresolved. CDR1 is MNHEY and CDR2 is SMNVEV in the germline V gene (reference sequence). The V and J ends lost 6 bases and 7 bases respectively, with 19 bases between them. This CDR3 contains 15 residues. CDR3 protein: CASSLEDPPKNEQFF. The CDR3 DNA follows: TGTGCCAGCAGCCTCGAGGACCCACCAAAGAATGAGCAGTTCTTC.

V is TRBV14 and J is TRBJ2-1; possibly TRBD1 for D (7 bases). There are 16 residues in the CDR3. The V gene's germline CDR1 is SGHDN and CDR2 FVKESK. Trimming left V 5 bases short and J 4 bases short, with 18 bases between. In DNA form, the CDR3 reads TGTGCCAGCAGCGATGAGGAGGGGGCGGCATACAATGAGCAGTTCTTC. Its protein product is CASSDEEGAAYNEQFF.

This clonotype was found many times. The V and J genes are TRBV9 and TRBJ2-3; a weak D match, TRBD2 (5 bases). Germline CDR1 reads SGDLS; CDR2 reads YYNGEE. The CDR3 is made up of 14 amino acids. V lost 0 bases to trimming and J lost 0 bases, with 5 bases between them. CDR3 DNA: TGTGCCAGCAGCGTAGGGACTAGCACAGATACGCAGTATTTT. Translation: CASSVGTSTDTQYF.

This clonotype was counted ten times or more. The rearrangement uses TRBV28 and TRBJ2-3; D is ambiguous. V shed 3 bases and J shed 2 bases, with 12 bases lying between them. In germline, CDR1 is MDHEN, CDR2 SYDVKM. The CDR3 totals 15 residues. CDR3 DNA: TGTGCCAGCAGTTTGAGCAATGGCTTCACAGATACGCAGTATTTT. Translation gives CASSLSNGFTDTQYF.

The V gene is TRBV5-1, the J gene TRBJ2-7; D not resolved. This CDR3 is 13 amino acids long. Germline CDR1 and CDR2: SGHRS and YFSETQ. Trimming pared 0 bases from V and 2 bases from J, leaving 6 bases between. The DNA of the CDR3 is TGCGCCAGCAGCTTGGTAGAGGCCTACGAGCAGTACTTC. It specifies CASSLVEAYEQYF.

At least ten counts were recorded for this clonotype. The CDR3 sequence is CASSLAPGDLYEQYF. The CDR3 bases are TGTGCCAGCAGCTTAGCGCCTGGGGACCTCTACGAGCAGTACTTC. The chain is built from TRBV7-8 and TRBJ2-7; possibly TRBD1 or TRBD2 for D (5 bases each). The V gene lost 0 bases and the J gene lost 3 bases, with 12 bases spanning the gap. In germline, CDR1 is SGHVS, CDR2 FQNEAQ. The CDR3 covers 15 residues. Supplemented by reference TRBV7-8 and TRBJ2-7, the full variable domain reads GAGVSQSPRYKVAKRGQDVALRCDPISGHVSLFWYQQALGQGPEFLTYFQNEAQLDKSGLPSDRFFAERPEGSVSTLKIQRTQQEDSAVYLCASSLAPGDLYEQYFGPGTRLTVT.

This rearrangement joins TRBV5-8 to TRBJ1-1; no reliable D call. CDR3 size: 14 residues. Trimming shortened V by 0 bases and J by 3 bases, and 9 bases separated the two germline ends. Germline V gene lookup returns CDR1 SGHTS and CDR2 YDEGEE. CDR3: CASSLAPRYTEAFF. For the CDR3, the DNA is TGTGCCAGCAGCTTGGCCCCACGGTACACTGAAGCTTTCTTT.